These 18 T cell receptor beta chains originate from one sample sequenced in a study of shared clonotypes between healthy human individuals. Here immunoSEQ multiplex PCR was the method, and the copy in TCRdb shows in-frame clones only, minus some. The sample comprises some 2,000,000 clones, around 95% of which are singletons, and around 0.13% rests with the top ten. Sequencing was done on a sample of naive CD4+ T cells sorted from blood. Subset: CD45RA+ positively selected. The origin of the receptors is a man aged 18-30 years in good health.

Of note for this clone: One end of the junction fails to match germline, which may point to a read error. This chain joins TRBV6-5 and TRBJ1-1; D gene unclear. The CDR3 runs to 13 residues. Germline-derived CDR1 and CDR2 are MNHEY and SVGAGI. DNA for the CDR3: TGTGCCAGCAGGTACTGGGAGGGCACTGAAGCTTTCTTT. Amino acid sequence: CASRYWEGTEAFF.

In regard to this clone: This specimen includes other DNA sequences encoding the same CDR3. The rearrangement links TRBV18 to TRBJ1-4, with 11 bases identical to TRBD1. The ends lost 3 bases at V and 6 bases at J; junction bases unmatched: 3. CDR1 KGHSH and CDR2 LQKENI come from the germline V gene. CDR3 size: 15 residues. CDR3 coding DNA: TGTGCCAGCTCACCGCCGGGACAGGGGGATGAAAAACTGTTTTTT. It translates to CASSPPGQGDEKLFF.

J is TRBJ2-5 and V is TRBV21-1. TRBV21-1 is designated a pseudogene. The CDR3 spans 14 residues. Here the CDR3 DNA reads TGTGCCAGCAGCCCACCGGGACCCCGGTGGACCCAGTACTTC. This codes for CASSPPGPRWTQYF.

The chain couples TRBV11-2 to TRBJ2-2; D uncertain. The CDR3 sequence is 14 residues long. V lost 5 bases and J 7 bases, leaving 14 bases between the germline ends. In germline, CDR1 is SGHAT, CDR2 FQNNGV. CDR3 nucleotides: TGTGCCAGCAGCCACGGAATCAGGAGCGGGGAGCTGTTTTTT. Encoded protein: CASSHGIRSGELFF.

This clone has only one observation. This chain uses TRBV2 with TRBJ2-1; no firm D call. This CDR3 comprises 14 residues. The V gene's germline CDR1 is SNHLY and CDR2 FYNNEI. Trimming stripped 8 bases from V and 4 bases from J, with 15 bases between. The CDR3 coding sequence is TGTGCCAGCGTTAGGTCATTTCCGTACAATGAGCAGTTCTTC. Translating it yields CASVRSFPYNEQFF.

This chain connects TRBV29-1 to TRBJ1-2; maybe TRBD1 (6 bases). Germline CDR1 reads SQVTM; CDR2 reads ANQGSEA. Trimming stripped 6 bases from V and 4 bases from J, with 18 bases between. The CDR3 contains 14 residues. The CDR3 sequence: CSVGGQAYLYGYTF. DNA for the CDR3: TGCAGCGTCGGGGGGCAGGCTTACCTCTATGGCTACACCTTC.

This chain uses TRBV7-6 with TRBJ2-7; TRBD2 aligns across 7 bases. Germline values: CDR1 SGHVS, CDR2 FNYEAQ. Trimming took 6 bases from V and 1 from J; bases not matched to a gene: 9. The CDR3 runs to 15 residues. This CDR3 reads CASRVGGSGSYEQYF. The CDR3, as DNA: TGTGCCAGCAGGGTTGGCGGTAGCGGGTCCTACGAGCAGTACTTC.

The chain is built from TRBV28 and TRBJ2-3; 9 nucleotides agree with TRBD1. CDR1 and CDR2 from the germline V gene are MDHEN and SYDVKM. The trim removed 5 bases at V and 5 bases at J, leaving 8 bases unmatched. This CDR3 region has 15 residues. The CDR3 spells CASSPQGQGRDTQYF. CDR3 coding DNA: TGTGCCAGCAGTCCCCAAGGACAGGGGAGAGATACGCAGTATTTT.

The V gene is TRBV29-1, the J gene TRBJ1-5; D perhaps matches TRBD1 (5 bases). CDR3 length equals 13 residues. V was cut by 3 bases and J by 6 bases, with 12 bases left in between. Germline lookup yields CDR1 SQVTM and CDR2 ANQGSEA. The CDR3 sequence: CSVDPGRGQPQHF. The CDR3 nucleotides are TGCAGCGTTGACCCAGGGAGGGGTCAGCCCCAGCATTTT.

The V and J genes are TRBV7-3 and TRBJ2-1; D assignment may be TRBD1 or TRBD2 (6 bases each). Looked up from germline, CDR1 is SGHTA and CDR2 is FQGTGA. CDR3 length: 17 amino acids. The ends were cut back, 5 bases at V and 5 bases at J, with 22 bases in the middle. This CDR3 is CASSPKGGPVADNEQFF. CDR3 nucleotides: TGTGCCAGCAGCCCTAAAGGGGGGCCAGTTGCGGACAATGAGCAGTTCTTC.

The rearrangement joins TRBV5-5 to TRBJ1-2; D is unclear. Germline V gene sequence: CDR1 SGHKS, CDR2 YYEKEE (reference sequence). This CDR3 region has 15 residues. Trimming removed 4 bases at V and 6 bases at J, with 19 bases between. CDR3 sequence (DNA): TGTGCCAGCAGCCTCCTTTATTGGGGTCCGGATGGCTACACCTTC. It yields the protein CASSLLYWGPDGYTF.

The chain joins TRBV27 to TRBJ2-7; D possibly corresponds to TRBD1 (6 bases). CDR1 is MNHEY, CDR2 SMNVEV, per germline (reference sequence). Trimming removed 2 bases from V and 2 bases from J, with 16 bases in between. The CDR3 length is 16 residues. In DNA, the CDR3 is TGTGCCAGCAGTTTAGGACCCAATAAGGGGGCCTACGAGCAGTACTTC. Protein sequence: CASSLGPNKGAYEQYF.

The genes are TRBV11-3 and TRBJ2-1, with TRBD2 matching 14 bases. Germline V lookup: CDR1 SGHNT, CDR2 YENEEA. With 5 bases clipped from V and 6 bases from J, the junction kept 3 bases outside the gene matches. The CDR3 is 15 amino acids. The CDR3 DNA reads as TGTGCCAGCAGCCGACTAGCGGGAGGGGGCAATGAGCAGTTCTTC. It codes for CASSRLAGGGNEQFF.

V is TRBV2 and J is TRBJ1-1; no definite D call. Germline V CDR1 and CDR2: SNHLY, FYNNEI. The CDR3 is 15 residues long. Trimming removed 5 bases at V and 7 bases at J, with 20 bases between. In nucleotides, the CDR3 is TGTGCCAGCAGTCTCCCCGGAGTAAGTCCTGGTGAAGCTTTCTTT. This sequence encodes CASSLPGVSPGEAFF.

The chain combines TRBV7-9 with TRBJ1-3, with D hard to call. Germline assignment: CDR1 SEHNR and CDR2 FQNEAQ (reference sequence). The length of the CDR3 is 17 residues. Trimming took 2 bases from V and 0 from J, leaving 14 bases between them. The CDR3 protein is CASSLPKTESSGNTIYF. The CDR3 bases are TGTGCCAGCAGCTTACCAAAGACGGAGAGCTCTGGAAACACCATATATTTT.

This chain uses TRBV6-6 with TRBJ2-2, with D possibly being TRBD2 (5 bases). Per the germline V gene, CDR1 is MNHNY and CDR2 is SVGAGI (reference sequence). Trimming stripped 0 bases from V and 4 bases from J, with 6 bases between. The CDR3 totals 14 residues. CDR3 amino acids: CASSYSEGTGELFF. The CDR3 region has the DNA TGTGCCAGCAGTTACTCAGAGGGCACCGGGGAGCTGTTTTTT.

The chain links TRBV6-1 to TRBJ1-5, with D possibly being TRBD1 (5 bases). This CDR3 is 17 amino acids long. Germline CDR1 reads MNHNS; CDR2 reads SASEGT. Trimming left V 3 bases short and J 6 bases short, with 21 bases between. The chain's CDR3 is CASSESRQGVIFQPQHF. Here the CDR3 DNA reads TGTGCCAGCAGTGAGAGTCGCCAGGGAGTTATCTTTCAGCCCCAGCATTTT.

The V and J genes are TRBV2 and TRBJ2-7; 9 bases align to TRBD1. There are 16 residues in the CDR3. Looked up from germline, CDR1 is SNHLY and CDR2 is FYNNEI. V shed 5 bases, J shed 3 bases, and the junction held 11 bases outside the gene matches. In nucleotides, the CDR3 is TGTGCCAGCAGTACTAAACCGGGACAGGGCCTCTACGAGCAGTACTTC. Protein product: CASSTKPGQGLYEQYF.